This TCR beta chain was observed in a study of CD8+CD57+ T cells in acquired aplastic anemia. As for the study in general: Sorted CD4+ and CD8+ cells gave an average of 3.2 ug of DNA.

Profiling of TCR beta VDJ combinations and CDR3 sequences used genomic DNA as template. TCRdb called the reads again in MiXCR, with one record for every CDR3 protein. The profile covers over 150,000 distinct CDR3 sequences, with approximately 50% appearing a single time and about a sixth taken by the ten largest. This clonotype was seen at least ten times. Antigen specificity is unknown. Study-level findings and limits: Comparison of patients with controls identified twenty-nine shared CD8+ CDR3 sequences. Patients showed no significant difference from controls in CD8+ Simpson's diversity.

Sequencing was done on a sample of sorted CD4+, CD8+, or CD8+CD57+ T cells (not recorded which) from PBMCs. This clonotype was obtained from a human donor in good health, serving as a control.

CDR3 in amino acids: CASSLALLAGGPGDTQYF. CDR3 DNA sequence: TGTGCCAGCAGCTTAGCGCTTTTGGCGGGGGGGCCGGGAGATACGCAGTATTTT. This chain links TRBV7-6 with TRBJ2-3; 9 bases agree with TRBD2. The length of the CDR3 is 18 residues. Trimming at V came to 0 bases and at J to 5 bases, leaving 12 bases not matched to a gene. CDR1 is SGHVS, CDR2 FNYEAQ, per germline.